This record looks at one T cell receptor beta chain sequence and its context. The data derive from a study of T cell changes during pregnancy in multiple sclerosis. TCRdb's copy holds only in-frame clones and misses some; the assay was immunoSEQ multiplex PCR. The sample yields around 57,000 clones, about 90% seen once. The CDR3 has 12 amino acids. The germline CDR1 and CDR2 sequences are SGHRS and YFSETQ. Deletions cut 0 bases from V and 4 bases from J, with 5 bases between. Material: CD4+ T cells from peripheral blood mononuclear cells, obtained after pregnancy. The clonotype originates from a female donor in good health, enrolled as a control in a pregnancy study. The chain couples TRBV5-1 to TRBJ2-7; D remains unclear. Here the CDR3 DNA reads TGCGCCAGCAGCTTGGTGGAGTACGAGCAGTACTTC. It is translated as CASSLVEYEQYF.